This TCR beta chain was identified in a study of cytotoxic CD8 clonotypes in ibrutinib-treated CLL. V was pared by 3 bases and J by 3 bases, with 8 bases between. This CDR3 region has 13 residues. Germline values: CDR1 LNHDA, CDR2 SQIVND (reference sequence). Worth noting for this clone: Its target is unknown.

Overall study results and limits: Baseline clonality was higher than in age-matched healthy donors and moved in step with circulating CD8+ T-cell counts. Baseline levels were approached again at progression, after clonality had risen at ibrutinib response.

Generated by immunoSEQ multiplex PCR, the TCRdb table keeps only in-frame clones and is missing some. The sample holds roughly 97,000 clones, 70% to 85% seen once. This sequence originates from a human donor with chronic lymphocytic leukemia. Sequenced here: PBMCs, sampled after 12 months of ibrutinib treatment. The rearrangement links TRBV19 to TRBJ1-2; possible D gene TRBD1, 6 bases. DNA of the CDR3: TGTGCCAGTAGTATGGACAGTTACTATGGCTACACCTTC. It is translated as CASSMDSYYGYTF.